This T cell receptor (beta chain) is from a study of blood T cell repertoires in COVID-19. Using immunoSEQ multiplex PCR, the repertoire was profiled, and TCRdb retains in-frame clones only, with some absent. The sample yields 35,000 to 45,000 clones, roughly 88% seen once. This CDR3 contains 19 residues. Germline-derived CDR1 and CDR2 are SGHTA and FQGNSA. V was trimmed by 1 base and J by 0 bases, leaving 21 bases between them. The TCR sequence derives from a human donor in a cohort sampled during active COVID-19. The sample consisted of peripheral blood. V gene TRBV7-2 combines with J gene TRBJ1-1; weak D call: TRBD1 (5 bases). CDR3 residues: CASSLGPWQIKGMNTEAFF. DNA for the CDR3: TGTGCCAGCAGCTTAGGGCCTTGGCAGATTAAGGGGATGAACACTGAAGCTTTCTTT.